The sequence of this T cell receptor beta chain was determined in a study of monozygotic twins with inflammatory bowel disease. Germline lookup yields CDR1 SGHNT and CDR2 YYREEE (reference sequence). The CDR3 is 17 amino acids. Study conclusions and caveats: Clonotype overlap with others was lower in IBD patients than in healthy twins, a difference that was greatest with disease activity. T cell subtypes that differed could not be told apart.

Amplification used two nested PCRs: 15 to 20 cycles, then roughly 9 cycles, on TCRalpha/TCRbeta cDNA. One entry per CDR3 protein, without DNA, is what TCRdb gives after re-calling the 5' RACE reads. Its clone listing holds about 210,000 distinct CDR3 sequences. Turning to this clonotype: Its target is not known.

Sequenced input: blood. The source of this sequence is a human donor with ulcerative colitis or Crohn's disease, or a healthy co-twin of an affected twin (not recorded which). V and J are TRBV5-4 and TRBJ2-7; TCRdb's D call of TRBD2 is untestable without DNA. CDR3 sequence: CASSAGQKRGSSYEQYF.